The TCR beta chain under discussion was sequenced for a study of blood T cell repertoires in COVID-19. CDR1 is SGHRS, CDR2 YFSETQ, per germline. After removal of 2 bases from V and 4 bases from J, the junction contained 4 bases not matched to a gene. The CDR3 has 15 residues. The table came from immunoSEQ multiplex PCR; TCRdb's copy has only in-frame clones and leaves some out. The table includes approximately 250,000 clones, 83% detected once. The sample holds one count of this clone. The source of this sequence is a man in his sixties who had recovered from COVID-19. The V gene is TRBV5-1, the J gene TRBJ2-3, with 10 bases identical to TRBD2. Sequencing used peripheral blood. The CDR3 loop reads CASSLLAGRPDTQYF. The CDR3 DNA follows: TGCGCCAGCAGCTTACTAGCGGGACGGCCAGATACGCAGTATTTT.